This TCR beta chain was identified in a study of CD8+CD57+ T cells in acquired aplastic anemia. In the study overall: Sorting CD4+ and CD8+ cells gave DNA averaging approximately 3 ug. Healthy donor CD4+ cell samples had a mean of roughly 9.8 million reads. General study results and limits: Researchers report that twenty-nine CD8+ CDR3 sequences appeared in both patients and controls. Between patients and controls, CD8+ Simpson's diversity did not vary significantly.

Regarding this clonotype: What it binds is unknown.

Germline CDR1 is LNHNV and CDR2 is YYDKDF (reference sequence). The CDR3 length is 16 residues. The ends were cut back, 0 bases at V and 1 base at J, with 7 bases in the middle. CDR3 and TCR beta VDJ profiling relied on a genomic DNA template. TCRdb fed the reads into MiXCR, producing one record per CDR3 protein. The top ten clones hold 4% of a sample with 400,000 to 500,000 distinct CDR3 sequences, 65% to 80% of them seen once. The receptor comes from a human donor in good health, serving as a control. V is TRBV15 and J is TRBJ2-6; D call uncertain. Sequenced material: sorted CD4+, CD8+, or CD8+CD57+ T cells (not recorded which) from PBMCs. The CDR3 DNA sequence: TGTGCCACCAGCAGAGAGCGTTCATCTGGGGCCAACGTCCTGACTTTC. Its protein product is CATSRERSSGANVLTF.